The clone carrying this T cell receptor (beta chain) was picked up one time. The assay was immunoSEQ multiplex PCR, and TCRdb's table has in-frame clones only and misses some. This sample yields approximately 220,000 clones, of which under 90% are seen a single time; 4.8% belongs to the top ten. This sample was included in a study of blood T cell repertoires in COVID-19. Study-wide background: Sources were T cells, B-cell-depleted T cells, or PBMCs; the material itself was cDNA or gDNA.

Enrollees, roughly 18 to 90 years old, lived in 24 US areas. Cohorts were determined from participant-reported clinical history. The germline V gene encodes CDR1 SGHTS and CDR2 YDEGEE. The V end lost 5 bases, the J end lost 4 bases, and 12 bases lay between the germline ends. The CDR3 sequence is 13 residues long. The chain uses TRBV5-8 and TRBJ1-2, with D unresolved. The material sequenced was PBMCs or T cells enriched from blood (not recorded which). This TCR was recovered from a woman aged 45-60 years who had been exposed to COVID-19. The CDR3 bases are TGTGCCAGCAGGCCTGAGCTCTCCTATGGCTACACCTTC. It encodes CASRPELSYGYTF. Full variable domain (remainder filled in from reference TRBV5-8 and TRBJ1-2): EAGVTQSPTHLIKTRGQQATLRCSPISGHTSVYWYQQALGLGLQFLLWYDEGEERNRGNFPPRFSGRQFPNYSSELNVNALELEDSALYLCASRPELSYGYTFGSGTRLTVV.